In its sample, the clone carrying this TCR beta chain was seen once. The antigen is unknown. As processed by the authors: Patient CD8+ clones bigger than 1% seldom lined up with published virus-specific TCRB sequences. Here immunoSEQ multiplex PCR was the method, and the copy in TCRdb shows in-frame clones only, minus some. Clone size and the V and J calls come from that table; the DNA yielded D and trimming. The sample has some 14,000 clones, over 70% seen once. This entry belongs to a study of somatic mutations in cytotoxic T cells in rheumatoid arthritis. Points from the study as a whole: Researchers did not know the antigen targets of the expanded CD8+ clones.

Germline V lookup: CDR1 MNHNS, CDR2 SASEGT. V lost 0 bases to trimming and J lost 5 bases, with 13 bases between them. The CDR3 totals 15 residues. The chain is built from TRBV6-1 and TRBJ1-2; D may be TRBD1 (6 bases). The sample taken for sequencing was CD8+ T cells sorted from blood. This receptor was taken from an adult with rheumatoid arthritis. The CDR3 DNA is TGTGCCAGCAGTGAAGCGCCCGGACAGCGGTATGGCTACACCTTC. It codes for CASSEAPGQRYGYTF.